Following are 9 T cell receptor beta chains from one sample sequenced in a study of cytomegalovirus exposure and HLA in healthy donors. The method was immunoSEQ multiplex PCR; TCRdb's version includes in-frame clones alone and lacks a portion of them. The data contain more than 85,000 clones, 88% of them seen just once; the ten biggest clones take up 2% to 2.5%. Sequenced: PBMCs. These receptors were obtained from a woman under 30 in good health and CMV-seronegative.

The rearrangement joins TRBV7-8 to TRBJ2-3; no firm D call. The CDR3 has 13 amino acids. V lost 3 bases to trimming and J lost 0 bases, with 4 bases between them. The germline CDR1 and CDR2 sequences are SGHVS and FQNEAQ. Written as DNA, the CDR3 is TGTGCCAGCAGCTTCAGTAGCACAGATACGCAGTATTTT. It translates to CASSFSSTDTQYF.

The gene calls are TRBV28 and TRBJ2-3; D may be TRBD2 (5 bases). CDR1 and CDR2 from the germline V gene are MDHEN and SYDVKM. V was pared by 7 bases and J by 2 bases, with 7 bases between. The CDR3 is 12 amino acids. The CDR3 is CASTRATDTQYF. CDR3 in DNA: TGTGCCAGCACGAGGGCCACAGATACGCAGTATTTT.

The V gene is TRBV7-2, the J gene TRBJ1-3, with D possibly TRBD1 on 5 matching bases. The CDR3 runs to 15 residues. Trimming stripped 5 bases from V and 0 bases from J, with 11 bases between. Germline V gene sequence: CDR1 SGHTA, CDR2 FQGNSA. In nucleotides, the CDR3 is TGTGCCAGCAGCCCCGGACAAGCCTCTGGAAACACCATATATTTT. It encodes CASSPGQASGNTIYF.

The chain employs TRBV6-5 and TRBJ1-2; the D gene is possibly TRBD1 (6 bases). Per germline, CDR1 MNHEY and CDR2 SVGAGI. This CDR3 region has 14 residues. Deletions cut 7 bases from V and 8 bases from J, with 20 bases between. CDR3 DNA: TGTGCCAGCAACGAAGGGGGTGGTGGGCGCGGCTACACCTTC. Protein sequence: CASNEGGGGRGYTF.

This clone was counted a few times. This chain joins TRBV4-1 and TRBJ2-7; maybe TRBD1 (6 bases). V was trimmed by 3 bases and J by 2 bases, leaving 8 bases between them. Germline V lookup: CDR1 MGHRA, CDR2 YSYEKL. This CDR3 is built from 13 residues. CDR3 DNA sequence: TGCGCCAGCAGCCATGAGGGGGCCTACGAGCAGTACTTC. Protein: CASSHEGAYEQYF.

CDR3 loop: CASSGLAARDYNEQFF. CDR3 sequence (DNA): TGTGCCAGCAGCGGACTAGCGGCCAGGGATTACAATGAGCAGTTCTTC. V is TRBV2 and J is TRBJ2-1; 10 bases match TRBD2. Germline CDR1 SNHLY, CDR2 FYNNEI. Trimming cost V 6 bases and J 4 bases; bases outside gene matches: 9. This CDR3 contains 16 residues.

CDR3 coding DNA: TGTGCCAGCAGCTTAATCTCAGCGGGGGGATACTACGAGCAGTACTTC. Its protein is CASSLISAGGYYEQYF. The rearrangement uses TRBV7-2 and TRBJ2-7; TRBD2 matches at 9 bases. CDR3 length: 16 residues. The germline gives CDR1 SGHTA, CDR2 FQGNSA. The junction had 8 bases not matched to a gene; V was cut back by 2 bases and J by 3 bases.

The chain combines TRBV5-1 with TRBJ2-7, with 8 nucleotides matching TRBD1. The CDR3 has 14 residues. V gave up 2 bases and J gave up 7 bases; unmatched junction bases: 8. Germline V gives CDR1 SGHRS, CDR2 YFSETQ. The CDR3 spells CASSFQGAVSEQYF. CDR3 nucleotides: TGCGCCAGCAGCTTCCAGGGGGCCGTTTCAGAGCAGTACTTC.

CDR3 sequence: CASSNLGTSAYEQYF. Written as DNA, the CDR3 is TGCGCCAGCAGCAACCTGGGGACTAGCGCCTACGAGCAGTACTTC. V and J are TRBV5-1 and TRBJ2-7; TRBD2 matches at 10 bases. Germline V lookup: CDR1 SGHRS, CDR2 YFSETQ. This CDR3 is built from 15 residues. Trimming cost V 4 bases and J 2 bases; bases outside gene matches: 6.